What follows are 32 T cell receptor beta chains derived from one specimen sequenced in a study of T-cell memory formation after mild COVID-19. Each CDR3 protein gets one entry after TCRdb re-called the 5' RACE reads with MiXCR. The sample has tens of thousands of distinct CDR3 sequences; roughly 15% are singletons. The sequenced material came from PBMCs or a T cell subset sorted from them (not recorded which). The receptors were gathered from a man younger than 35 who had mild COVID-19 (a few samples of this study predate the infection). Cell type and time point are not known.

This clonotype has only a few counts. This rearrangement joins TRBV27 to TRBJ2-3; 12 positions match TRBD2. This CDR3 has 15 residues. Germline trimming cut 6 bases from V and 6 bases from J; bases unmatched to any gene: 7. CDR1 MNHEY and CDR2 SMNVEV come from the germline V gene (reference sequence). The CDR3 DNA reads TGTGCCAGCAGCCGCCCTAGCGGGGGGGCGGATACGCAGTATTTT. Its protein product is CASSRPSGGADTQYF.

This clonotype has ten or more counts. The chain couples TRBV20-1 to TRBJ2-1; 8 positions match TRBD2. Germline CDR1 is DFQATT and CDR2 is SNEGSKA (reference sequence). This CDR3 has 15 amino acids. Trimming removed 0 bases from V and 2 bases from J; junction bases left unmatched: 3. Written as DNA, the CDR3 is TGCAGTGCTAGAGATGGAGCGGGGGCCTACAATGAGCAGTTCTTC. Translated, it gives CSARDGAGAYNEQFF.

This clonotype has at least ten counts. This sequence joins TRBV12-5 and TRBJ1-1; 9 bases are shared with TRBD1. The CDR3 runs to 14 residues. V lost 6 bases, J lost 5 bases, and 7 bases stayed unmatched. Per the germline V gene, CDR1 is LGHNT and CDR2 is FRNRAP. The CDR3 reads CASGAGTGITEAFF. The CDR3 DNA follows: TGTGCTAGTGGAGCCGGGACAGGGATAACTGAAGCTTTCTTT.

This clonotype was seen more than once but under ten times. This chain uses TRBV25-1 with TRBJ1-1, with D perhaps TRBD1 (5 bases). Germline assignment: CDR1 MGHDK and CDR2 SYGVNS. The CDR3 has 15 residues. V shed 6 bases and J shed 0 bases, with 14 bases lying between them. The CDR3 DNA sequence: TGTGCCAGCAGCGCGTATGGGGGGGTGAACACTGAAGCTTTCTTT. Translated: CASSAYGGVNTEAFF.

V usage is TRBV27 and J usage is TRBJ2-7, with D maybe TRBD2 (6 bases). The CDR3 has 14 amino acids. Trimming removed 5 bases at V and 3 bases at J, with 14 bases between. Germline CDR1 MNHEY, CDR2 SMNVEV (reference sequence). CDR3 in DNA: TGTGCCAGCAGTGCTTATCTGGGGGGCTACGAGCAGTACTTC. Translating it yields CASSAYLGGYEQYF.

The gene calls are TRBV6-6 and TRBJ2-5; TRBD1 aligns across 7 bases. J lost 2 bases, V lost 0 bases, and 3 bases had no gene match. From germline, CDR1 is MNHNY and CDR2 SVGAGI (reference sequence). The CDR3 sequence is 15 residues long. The CDR3: CASSYSPGQQETQYF. For the CDR3, the DNA is TGTGCCAGCAGTTACTCCCCGGGACAGCAAGAGACCCAGTACTTC.

CDR3 in DNA: TGCGCCAGCAGCTTTACTAGCGGGGGGACCTACGAGCAGTACTTC. Its protein is CASSFTSGGTYEQYF. The chain recombines TRBV5-1 with TRBJ2-7; TRBD2 matches 12 bases. V lost 2 bases to trimming and J lost 2 bases; unmatched junction nucleotides: 2. CDR3 length: 15 amino acids. Germline CDR1 reads SGHRS; CDR2 reads YFSETQ.

This clonotype was recorded a few times. This chain connects TRBV10-3 to TRBJ1-5; TRBD1 might be the D (5 bases). CDR1 and CDR2 from the germline V gene are ENHRY and SYGVKD. Trimming took off 10 bases at V and 6 bases at J, with 22 bases between the two ends. The CDR3 contains 15 residues. DNA for the CDR3: TGTGCCACCACTGAGGGGCGAGTGGTACCTCAGCCCCAGCATTTT. Amino acids: CATTEGRVVPQPQHF.

The chain employs TRBV29-1 and TRBJ1-1; D uncertain. Germline CDR1 reads SQVTM; CDR2 reads ANQGSEA. The CDR3 runs to 10 residues. Trimming removed 3 bases at V and 4 bases at J, with 3 bases between. As DNA, the CDR3 is TGCAGCGTTGAGAGCACTGAAGCTTTCTTT. Amino acid sequence: CSVESTEAFF.

This clonotype was seen a few times. The V call is TRBV9, the J call TRBJ2-1, with D perhaps TRBD1 or TRBD2 (5 bases each). The germline CDR1 and CDR2 sequences are SGDLS and YYNGEE. This CDR3 is 13 amino acids long. V was clipped by 4 bases and J by 9 bases, with 14 bases between them. CDR3 DNA: TGTGCCAGCAGCATCTCGGGGCCTAGTGAGCAGTTCTTC. Protein product: CASSISGPSEQFF. Supplemented by reference TRBV9 and TRBJ2-1, the full variable domain reads DSGVTQTPKHLITATGQRVTLRCSPRSGDLSVYWYQQSLDQGLQFLIQYYNGEERAKGNILERFSAQQFPDLHSELNLSSLELGDSALYFCASSISGPSEQFFGPGTRLTVL.

The gene calls are TRBV6-6 and TRBJ2-5, with 9 positions matching TRBD2. CDR1 is MNHNY and CDR2 is SVGAGI in the germline V gene (reference sequence). The CDR3 is 16 amino acids. Trimming removed 4 bases from V and 5 bases from J; junction bases left unmatched: 11. The CDR3: CASSSTSGTSRETQYF. CDR3 sequence (DNA): TGTGCCAGCAGTTCGACATCCGGGACTAGCAGGGAGACCCAGTACTTC.

This clonotype appeared a few times. V is TRBV7-2 and J is TRBJ2-3; the D is unclear. Trimming took 5 bases from V and 0 from J, leaving 12 bases between them. Germline V CDR1 and CDR2: SGHTA, FQGNSA. The CDR3 has 15 residues. The DNA of the CDR3 is TGTGCCAGCAGCGTAGGTGTCCTTAGCACAGATACGCAGTATTTT. It translates to CASSVGVLSTDTQYF.

This clonotype appeared a few times. This sequence joins TRBV4-1 and TRBJ2-7; D is unclear. Deletions cut 1 base from V and 6 bases from J, with 19 bases between. Germline CDR1 reads MGHRA; CDR2 reads YSYEKL. The CDR3 is made up of 16 amino acids. The CDR3 region has the DNA TGCGCCAGCAGCCAAGCCCTCCAATCAATCTGGGGCGAGCAGTACGTC. Translation gives CASSQALQSIWGEQYV.

This clonotype was recorded a few times. The gene calls are TRBV7-7 and TRBJ2-2, with 7 bases that match TRBD2. Germline V gene lookup returns CDR1 SSHAT and CDR2 FNYEAQ (reference sequence). CDR3 length equals 17 residues. Trimming cost V 5 bases and J 0 bases; bases outside gene matches: 9. The CDR3 sequence: CASSHTSELANTGELFF. Written as DNA, the CDR3 is TGTGCCAGCAGCCATACTAGCGAACTGGCGAACACCGGGGAGCTGTTTTTT.

The rearrangement uses TRBV24-1 and TRBJ2-5; the match to TRBD2 covers 10 bases. The CDR3 totals 13 residues. V trimming: 6 bases; J trimming: 5 bases; junction bases outside the gene matches: 2. Germline V gives CDR1 KGHDR, CDR2 SFDVKD. DNA of the CDR3: TGTGCCACCAGTTCGGGACTAGCGGAGACCCAGTACTTC. Its translation is CATSSGLAETQYF.

The chain employs TRBV19 and TRBJ1-5; D perhaps matches TRBD1 (6 bases). Germline values: CDR1 LNHDA, CDR2 SQIVND (reference sequence). The ends were cut back, 9 bases at V and 0 bases at J, with 12 bases in the middle. The CDR3 runs 14 residues. The CDR3 spells CASGGQPSNQPQHF. The DNA for the CDR3 is TGTGCCAGCGGTGGACAGCCTAGCAATCAGCCCCAGCATTTT.

The table lists this clonotype with a few counts. The rearrangement links TRBV7-2 to TRBJ2-1; a weak D match, TRBD2 (6 bases). The V gene lost 5 bases and the J gene lost 0 bases, with 14 bases spanning the gap. From germline, CDR1 is SGHTA and CDR2 FQGNSA. The CDR3 has 16 residues. CDR3 region: CASSPPGLSSYNEQFF. The CDR3 DNA follows: TGTGCCAGCAGCCCGCCGGGACTCAGCTCCTACAATGAGCAGTTCTTC. The full variable domain, rest sourced from reference TRBV7-2 and TRBJ2-1, is GAGVSQSPSNKVTEKGKDVELRCDPISGHTALYWYRQSLGQGLEFLIYFQGNSAPDKSGLPSDRFSAERTGGSVSTLTIQRTQQEDSAVYLCASSPPGLSSYNEQFFGPGTRLTVL.

The chain uses TRBV4-1 and TRBJ1-1; D is perhaps TRBD1 (6 bases). Germline V CDR1 and CDR2: MGHRA, YSYEKL. V lost 0 bases and J 2 bases, leaving 19 bases between the germline ends. CDR3 size: 18 residues. The CDR3 loop reads CASSQDAGVGGPNTEAFF. CDR3 DNA: TGCGCCAGCAGCCAAGACGCAGGGGTCGGGGGGCCAAACACTGAAGCTTTCTTT.

This clonotype was detected only a few times. V gene TRBV9 combines with J gene TRBJ2-6; a weak D match, TRBD1 (6 bases). CDR1 SGDLS and CDR2 YYNGEE come from the germline V gene. The CDR3 is 16 amino acids. Trimming cost V 0 bases and J 4 bases, with 11 bases left between them. The CDR3 nucleotides are TGTGCCAGCAGCGTAGAAGGACAGTCCGGGGCCAACGTCCTGACTTTC. Translated, it gives CASSVEGQSGANVLTF.

This clonotype was detected many times. The gene calls are TRBV9 and TRBJ2-5, with TRBD2 identical over 10 bases. The J segment lost 5 bases and the V segment lost 3 bases, leaving 7 bases of the junction unmatched. CDR1 and CDR2 from the germline V gene are SGDLS and YYNGEE. The CDR3 spans 15 residues. This chain's CDR3 is CASSAGLASLETQYF. The CDR3 DNA follows: TGTGCCAGCAGCGCGGGACTAGCGAGTTTGGAGACCCAGTACTTC.

The chain combines TRBV7-8 with TRBJ2-7; the D is unclear. CDR1 and CDR2 from the germline V gene are SGHVS and FQNEAQ. The CDR3 sequence is 17 residues long. V lost 5 bases, J lost 5 bases, and 25 bases lay in between. CDR3 in amino acids: CASSPNVGSGKLNEQYF. CDR3 DNA sequence: TGTGCCAGCAGCCCGAACGTTGGTTCAGGAAAGTTGAACGAGCAGTACTTC.

This clonotype was picked up a small number of times. The chain uses TRBV28 and TRBJ1-1, with 9 bases that match TRBD1. V lost 3 bases, J lost 5 bases, and 10 bases stayed unmatched. Germline V gene sequence: CDR1 MDHEN, CDR2 SYDVKM. The CDR3 contains 16 residues. CDR3 sequence: CASSFDRGWSGTEAFF. The CDR3 coding sequence is TGTGCCAGCAGTTTTGACAGGGGGTGGTCGGGAACTGAAGCTTTCTTT.

The V gene is TRBV11-2, the J gene TRBJ2-3; the D gene could be TRBD1 or TRBD2 (5 bases each). This CDR3 region has 13 residues. The germline V and J ends were trimmed by 2 bases and 9 bases, with 12 bases remaining between them. Looked up from germline, CDR1 is SGHAT and CDR2 is FQNNGV. CDR3: CASSLPGPGTQYF. The CDR3, as DNA: TGTGCCAGCAGCTTACCGGGACCCGGAACGCAGTATTTT. The whole variable domain, remainder taken from reference TRBV11-2 and TRBJ2-3, is EAGVAQSPRYKIIEKRQSVAFWCNPISGHATLYWYQQILGQGPKLLIQFQNNGVVDDSQLPKDRFSAERLKGVDSTLKIQPAKLEDSAVYLCASSLPGPGTQYFGPGTRLTVL.

The chain combines TRBV6-6 with TRBJ2-7, with D unresolved. V was trimmed by 2 bases and J by 2 bases, leaving 4 bases between them. The CDR3 runs to 12 residues. CDR1 and CDR2 from the germline V gene are MNHNY and SVGAGI (reference sequence). The CDR3 nucleotides read TGTGCCAGCAGTTACGGGCCCTACGAGCAGTACGTC. Translated: CASSYGPYEQYV.

The J gene is TRBJ2-7, the V gene TRBV4-3; no clear D. The CDR3 is 13 residues long. V shed 0 bases and J shed 4 bases, with 7 bases lying between them. The germline V gene encodes CDR1 LGHNA and CDR2 YSLEER. The CDR3 sequence is CASSQDKGYEQYV. The CDR3 DNA reads TGCGCCAGCAGCCAAGACAAGGGTTACGAGCAGTACGTC.

The sample holds a few counts of this clonotype. This sequence joins TRBV5-1 and TRBJ2-3; 9 nucleotides line up with TRBD2. The CDR3 runs 16 residues. Germline lookup yields CDR1 SGHRS and CDR2 YFSETQ. V lost 1 base, J lost 0 bases, and 3 bases stayed unmatched. CDR3 residues: CASSLRLAVSTDTQYF. CDR3 sequence (DNA): TGCGCCAGCAGCTTGAGACTAGCGGTTAGCACAGATACGCAGTATTTT.

The table lists this clonotype with a few counts. J is TRBJ2-7 and V is TRBV5-1, with 8 bases fitting TRBD1. The germline V gene encodes CDR1 SGHRS and CDR2 YFSETQ. The CDR3 runs to 16 residues. V dropped 3 bases and J dropped 3; count of bases not matched to a gene: 11. The CDR3 sequence is CASSWGTGIVVYEQYF. CDR3 bases: TGCGCCAGCAGCTGGGGGACAGGTATAGTAGTCTACGAGCAGTACTTC.

This clonotype has just a few counts. This chain's CDR3 is CASSSGVSYNSPLHF. The CDR3 coding sequence is TGTGCCAGCAGCTCCGGGGTATCCTATAATTCACCCCTCCACTTT. The rearrangement uses TRBV25-1 and TRBJ1-6; D is unresolved. V was shortened by 6 bases and J by 1 base, with 10 bases between the two germline ends. This CDR3 is built from 15 residues. Germline lookup yields CDR1 MGHDK and CDR2 SYGVNS. Looking up the rest from reference TRBV25-1 and TRBJ1-6 gives the full variable domain: EADIYQTPRYLVIGTGKKITLECSQTMGHDKMYWYQQDPGMELHLIHYSYGVNSTEKGDLSSESTVSRIRTEHFPLTLESARPSHTSQYLCASSSGVSYNSPLHFGNGTRLTVT.

The CDR3 nucleotides read TGTGCCAGCAGCCTCCCTGGTACTCTGTACTTC. Protein product: CASSLPGTLYF. The chain combines TRBV7-8 with TRBJ2-7; D gene uncertain. Trimming took 5 bases from V and 12 from J, leaving 14 bases between them. Germline V gene data show CDR1 as SGHVS and CDR2 as FQNEAQ. This CDR3 has 11 residues.

The chain is built from TRBV3-1 and TRBJ2-7; a possible D gene is TRBD2 (5 bases). This CDR3 contains 13 residues. Trimming stripped 4 bases from V and 0 bases from J, with 7 bases between. The germline V gene has CDR1 LGHDT and CDR2 YNNKEL (reference sequence). CDR3 nucleotide sequence: TGTGCCAGCAGCCCGGGGTACTCCTACGAGCAGTACGTC. Amino acids: CASSPGYSYEQYV.

The genes are TRBV7-2 and TRBJ1-5, with 7 bases lining up with TRBD1. The CDR3 has 18 amino acids. V lost 6 bases to trimming and J lost 5 bases; unmatched junction nucleotides: 19. The germline CDR1 and CDR2 sequences are SGHTA and FQGNSA. CDR3 nucleotides: TGTGCCAGCAGTCTTCCGGGACAGAGTACCCGAGGTGATCAGCCCCAGCATTTT. Its translation is CASSLPGQSTRGDQPQHF.

This clonotype was seen ten or more times. V is TRBV12-3 or TRBV12-4 and J is TRBJ1-1; D is unresolved. The CDR3 extends over 12 amino acids. V gave up 6 bases and J gave up 2 bases, with 7 bases separating them. Written as DNA, the CDR3 is TGTGCCAGCAGCCCAACTAACACTGAAGCTTTCTTT. Amino acids: CASSPTNTEAFF.